These T cell receptor beta chains were read from a single sample in a study of blood T cells in healthy people across ages. Using its own MiXCR run on the 5' RACE reads, TCRdb lists one record per CDR3 protein. This table has hundreds of thousands of distinct CDR3 sequences, 24% appearing once. In addition, the sample was reused for a study of T cells of mothers and their children.

The sample taken for sequencing was blood. These receptors were obtained from a boy aged 10-17 years in good health. Each CDR3 is given with its conserved first and last residue. The size field is filled for only some rows; it gives once, few, many or a size class.

cdr3_length: 14
j_call: TRBJ1-3
clone_size: -
v_call: TRBV27
cdr3_aa: CASSPTGMKNTIYF

cdr3_length: 14
j_call: TRBJ1-2
clone_size: -
v_call: TRBV19
cdr3_aa: CASSEPGQGCGYTF

cdr3_length: 18
j_call: TRBJ2-5
clone_size: -
v_call: TRBV3-1
cdr3_aa: CASSQDMASGAFKMTQYF

cdr3_length: 16
j_call: TRBJ2-7
clone_size: -
v_call: TRBV7-2
cdr3_aa: CASSLVWGPNPYEQYF

cdr3_length: 15
j_call: TRBJ1-6
clone_size: -
v_call: TRBV5-6
cdr3_aa: CASSLRRGQPSPLHF

cdr3_length: 13
j_call: TRBJ2-1
clone_size: many
v_call: TRBV5-5
cdr3_aa: CASSLEGDNEQFF

cdr3_length: 15
j_call: TRBJ1-3
clone_size: -
v_call: TRBV7-2
cdr3_aa: CASSGGRGSGNTIYF

cdr3_length: 14
j_call: TRBJ2-5
clone_size: few
v_call: TRBV28
cdr3_aa: CASSRTGVGETQYF

cdr3_length: 12
j_call: TRBJ2-5
clone_size: -
v_call: TRBV5-1
cdr3_aa: CASSFVEETQYF

cdr3_length: 15
j_call: TRBJ2-6
clone_size: -
v_call: TRBV19
cdr3_aa: CASSNTGTGANVLTF

cdr3_length: 14
j_call: -
clone_size: few
v_call: TRBV6-6
cdr3_aa: CASSYQKGLNEQFF

cdr3_length: 14
j_call: TRBJ2-7
clone_size: few
v_call: TRBV12-3/TRBV12-4
cdr3_aa: CASSLVGGKNEQYF

cdr3_length: 16
j_call: TRBJ2-3
clone_size: few
v_call: TRBV29-1
cdr3_aa: CSVEDRLRGSTDTQYF